A single sample is the source of the 29 T cell receptor beta chains below, sequenced in a study of T cell responses to AZD1222 COVID-19 vaccine. Assay: immunoSEQ multiplex PCR; the TCRdb copy retains only in-frame clones and omits some. The repertoire consists of 250,000 or so clones, with just over 90% occurring once and the leading ten covering about 0.5%. The input for sequencing was peripheral blood, taken on day 0 of AZD1222 vaccination. These receptors were obtained from an adult in good health.

The chain has TRBV7-8 and TRBJ2-7; D gene ambiguous. Germline V gene lookup returns CDR1 SGHVS and CDR2 FQNEAQ. The CDR3 is 14 residues long. Trimming removed 5 bases from V and 9 bases from J, with 20 bases in between. CDR3 region: CASSPMGSPLAQYF. The CDR3 nucleotides are TGTGCCAGCAGCCCAATGGGGTCCCCCTTGGCGCAGTACTTC.

V usage is TRBV5-1 and J usage is TRBJ1-1; D gene unclear. The V gene lost 4 bases and the J gene lost 2 bases, with 15 bases spanning the gap. CDR3 length: 15 amino acids. The germline V gene encodes CDR1 SGHRS and CDR2 YFSETQ. As DNA, the CDR3 is TGCGCCAGCAGCCCCCTCGGGCGGACCAACACTGAAGCTTTCTTT. Its translation is CASSPLGRTNTEAFF.

This chain links TRBV19 with TRBJ1-2; D uncertain. Per the germline V gene, CDR1 is LNHDA and CDR2 is SQIVND (reference sequence). V lost 6 bases and J lost 3, with 5 bases in between. CDR3 length: 11 residues. This CDR3 is CASRRDYGYTF. CDR3 nucleotides: TGTGCCAGTAGGCGGGACTATGGCTACACCTTC.

J is TRBJ2-7 and V is TRBV6-5; a weak D match, TRBD1 (6 bases). This CDR3 region has 15 residues. Germline V CDR1 and CDR2: MNHEY, SVGAGI. V lost 0 bases and J 2 bases, leaving 11 bases between the germline ends. CDR3 loop: CASSYSQGKPYEQYF. The DNA of the CDR3 is TGTGCCAGCAGTTACTCACAGGGTAAACCCTACGAGCAGTACTTC.

The chain joins TRBV7-9 to TRBJ1-5; D ambiguous. The CDR3 covers 16 residues. Germline-derived CDR1 and CDR2 are SEHNR and FQNEAQ (reference sequence). V was cut by 4 bases and J by 1 base, with 14 bases left in between. The CDR3 here is CASSSGPSGSNQPQHF. The DNA for the CDR3 is TGTGCCAGCAGCTCGGGCCCCTCGGGAAGCAATCAGCCCCAGCATTTT.

This sequence joins TRBV5-1 and TRBJ2-3, with 7 bases aligning to TRBD1. The CDR3 consists of 14 residues. With V trimmed by 7 bases and J by 1 base, 6 bases remained unmatched. Germline CDR1 is SGHRS and CDR2 is YFSETQ. The CDR3 here is CASQRGTGTDTQYF. CDR3 coding DNA: TGCGCCAGCCAGAGGGGGACAGGCACAGATACGCAGTATTTT.

The J gene is TRBJ2-7, the V gene TRBV18, with D possibly matching TRBD2 (5 bases). Germline CDR1 is KGHSH and CDR2 is LQKENI. The CDR3 loop spans 14 amino acids. The V end was cut by 4 bases, the J end by 7 bases, with 17 bases between. Written as DNA, the CDR3 is TGTGCCAGCTCACTTCCCGGGAACCCTGGGGAGCAGTACTTC. Translated, it gives CASSLPGNPGEQYF. The full variable domain, with the rest looked up from reference TRBV18 and TRBJ2-7, is NAGVMQNPRHLVRRRGQEARLRCSPMKGHSHVYWYRQLPEEGLKFMVYLQKENIIDESGMPKERFSAEFPKEGPSILRIQQVVRGDSAAYFCASSLPGNPGEQYFGPGTRLTVT.

The rearrangement uses TRBV4-3 and TRBJ1-4; 8 bases align to TRBD1. The CDR3 extends over 15 amino acids. Germline V gene sequence: CDR1 LGHNA, CDR2 YSLEER. J lost 3 bases, V lost 2 bases, and 2 bases had no gene match. CDR3 region: CASSQQDRANEKLFF. CDR3 sequence (DNA): TGCGCCAGCAGCCAACAGGACAGGGCTAATGAAAAACTGTTTTTT.

The chain has TRBV5-1 and TRBJ2-1; D is unresolved. Trimming removed 3 bases from V and 0 bases from J, with 10 bases in between. CDR1 and CDR2 from the germline V gene are SGHRS and YFSETQ. The CDR3 contains 15 residues. The CDR3 here is CASSSVAGSYNEQFF. CDR3 DNA sequence: TGCGCCAGCAGCTCCGTAGCCGGCTCCTACAATGAGCAGTTCTTC.

CDR3 nucleotides: TGTGCCAGTAGTCGGCAGGCTTCTGGGCCCTACAATGAGCAGTTCTTC. This sequence encodes CASSRQASGPYNEQFF. The rearrangement links TRBV19 to TRBJ2-1; D gene unclear. Germline CDR1 and CDR2: LNHDA and SQIVND (reference sequence). The CDR3 contains 16 residues. The V end lost 5 bases, the J end lost 2 bases, and 16 bases lay between the germline ends. The whole variable domain, remainder taken from reference TRBV19 and TRBJ2-1, is DGGITQSPKYLFRKEGQNVTLSCEQNLNHDAMYWYRQDPGQGLRLIYYSQIVNDFQKGDIAEGYSVSREKKESFPLTVTSAQKNPTAFYLCASSRQASGPYNEQFFGPGTRLTVL.

As to this clone: Other nucleotide sequences from this sample produce the same CDR3. V usage is TRBV3-1 (or the pseudogene TRBV3-2) and J usage is TRBJ2-7, with 7 bases matching TRBD1. Trimming cost V 3 bases and J 4 bases; bases outside gene matches: 0. CDR3 length: 12 residues. CDR1 and CDR2 from the germline V gene are LGHDT and YNNKEL (reference sequence). The CDR3 DNA sequence: TGTGCCAGCAGCCAGACAGGGTACGAGCAGTACTTC. Translated: CASSQTGYEQYF.

The chain joins TRBV5-1 to TRBJ2-5; D gene uncertain. In germline, CDR1 is SGHRS, CDR2 YFSETQ. Trimming shortened V by 4 bases and J by 1 base, and 2 bases separated the two germline ends. This CDR3 spans 11 amino acids. The CDR3 nucleotides read TGCGCCAGCAGCGTCCAAGAGACCCAGTACTTC. As protein: CASSVQETQYF.

The chain employs TRBV28 and TRBJ1-2; D remains ambiguous. CDR3 length: 11 residues. Germline CDR1 and CDR2: MDHEN and SYDVKM. Trimming pared 5 bases from V and 8 bases from J, leaving 9 bases between. CDR3 sequence: CASSRRQGYTF. The CDR3, as DNA: TGTGCCAGCAGTCGCAGACAAGGCTACACCTTC.

The chain joins TRBV7-2 to TRBJ1-1; 7 nucleotides line up with TRBD1. The CDR3 loop spans 14 amino acids. Trimming took 7 bases from V and 0 from J; bases not matched to a gene: 5. Germline V lookup: CDR1 SGHTA, CDR2 FQGNSA. This CDR3 reads CASTQQGVNTEAFF. The CDR3 nucleotides are TGTGCCAGCACACAGCAGGGGGTGAACACTGAAGCTTTCTTT.

V and J are TRBV3-1 (or the pseudogene TRBV3-2) and TRBJ2-1; 9 nucleotides line up with TRBD2. V lost 0 bases and J lost 8; bases outside the gene matches: 8. Germline loops: CDR1 LGHDT, CDR2 YNNKEL (reference sequence). The CDR3 has 16 residues. The CDR3: CASSQDGLAGADEQFF. The CDR3 nucleotides are TGTGCCAGCAGCCAAGATGGTTTAGCGGGAGCGGATGAGCAGTTCTTC.

This chain links TRBV15 with TRBJ2-5; no reliable D call. Trimming took 0 bases from V and 5 from J, leaving 7 bases between them. This CDR3 region has 13 residues. The germline CDR1 and CDR2 sequences are LNHNV and YYDKDF (reference sequence). DNA of the CDR3: TGTGCCACCAGCAGAGAGAGAGATGAGACCCAGTACTTC. The encoded protein is CATSRERDETQYF.

The chain links TRBV12-3 or TRBV12-4 to TRBJ1-1; a possible D gene is TRBD1 (5 bases). CDR3 size: 13 residues. Trimming removed 5 bases at V and 8 bases at J, with 15 bases between. CDR3 bases: TGTGCCAGCAGTCCCGGACATGTCGCCGAAGCTTTCTTT. This translates into CASSPGHVAEAFF.

The genes are TRBV15 and TRBJ1-2; no reliable D call. Germline V lookup: CDR1 LNHNV, CDR2 YYDKDF (reference sequence). This CDR3 is built from 13 residues. Trimming cost V 0 bases and J 7 bases, with 9 bases left between them. CDR3 sequence (DNA): TGTGCCACCAGCAGAGATGGGGAGCGTGGCTACACCTTC. This encodes CATSRDGERGYTF.

This clone was observed once. V and J are TRBV4-1 and TRBJ1-6, with D perhaps TRBD1 (6 bases). The germline gives CDR1 MGHRA, CDR2 YSYEKL. The CDR3 contains 14 residues. Trimming removed 4 bases from V and 7 bases from J, with 11 bases in between. The CDR3 sequence is CASSLLGQNSPLHF. The CDR3 nucleotides are TGCGCCAGCAGCCTGCTCGGACAGAATTCACCCCTCCACTTT.

This chain links TRBV19 with TRBJ1-3; D is undetermined. Between the trimmed V and J ends, which lost 5 bases and 0 bases, there was a span of 5 bases. Germline-derived CDR1 and CDR2 are LNHDA and SQIVND (reference sequence). The CDR3 consists of 13 residues. The CDR3: CASSPSSGNTIYF. CDR3 DNA: TGTGCCAGTAGTCCGAGCTCTGGAAACACCATATATTTT.

The CDR3: CASSFGRARNEQYF. As DNA, the CDR3 is TGCGCCAGCAGCTTCGGCAGGGCGAGGAACGAGCAGTACTTC. The rearrangement links TRBV5-1 to TRBJ2-7, with D possibly matching TRBD1 (5 bases). The V gene lost 2 bases and the J gene lost 5 bases, with 14 bases spanning the gap. The CDR3 sequence is 14 residues long. CDR1 is SGHRS, CDR2 YFSETQ, per germline. Full variable domain (missing parts from reference TRBV5-1 and TRBJ2-7): KAGVTQTPRYLIKTRGQQVTLSCSPISGHRSVSWYQQTPGQGLQFLFEYFSETQRNKGNFPGRFSGRQFSNSRSEMNVSTLELGDSALYLCASSFGRARNEQYFGPGTRLTVT.

This clone was seen a few times. CDR3 residues: CASSFQGTYEQYF. The CDR3 DNA sequence: TGTGCCAGCAGTTTTCAGGGGACCTACGAGCAGTACTTC. V usage is TRBV28 and J usage is TRBJ2-7; possibly TRBD1 for D (6 bases). Germline CDR1 and CDR2: MDHEN and SYDVKM. Trimming stripped 3 bases from V and 2 bases from J, with 8 bases between. The CDR3 has 13 amino acids.

The chain joins TRBV3-1 (or the pseudogene TRBV3-2) to TRBJ1-5, with D unresolved. This CDR3 contains 12 residues. The germline CDR1 and CDR2 sequences are LGHDT and YNNKEL (reference sequence). The V and J ends lost 1 base and 6 bases respectively, with 4 bases between them. DNA for the CDR3: TGTGCCAGCAGCCAAGGCGCTCAGCCCCAGCATTTT. Translated, it gives CASSQGAQPQHF.

V and J are TRBV6-2 or TRBV6-3 and TRBJ1-5, with 9 positions matching TRBD1. The CDR3 is made up of 17 amino acids. The V and J ends lost 1 base and 4 bases, in that order; junction bases with no gene match: 8. Looked up from germline, CDR1 is MNHEY and CDR2 is SVGEGT. The CDR3 loop reads CASSYLLTGGLNQPQHF. CDR3 coding DNA: TGTGCCAGCAGTTACTTACTAACAGGGGGCCTAAATCAGCCCCAGCATTTT.

The rearrangement links TRBV6-5 to TRBJ1-6; D gene ambiguous. V was shortened by 6 bases and J by 6 bases, with 9 bases between the two germline ends. This CDR3 spans 13 amino acids. CDR1 and CDR2 (germline): MNHEY, SVGAGI. The CDR3 region is CASREDANSPLHF. The CDR3 bases are TGTGCCAGCAGAGAGGACGCTAATTCACCCCTCCACTTT.

This clone occurred once. The rearrangement uses TRBV24-1 and TRBJ2-3, with 7 bases that match TRBD1. In germline, CDR1 is KGHDR, CDR2 SFDVKD. With V trimmed by 3 bases and J by 4 bases, 3 bases remained unmatched. The CDR3 extends over 14 amino acids. CDR3 region: CATSDRTGPDTQYF. CDR3 nucleotides: TGTGCCACCAGTGATCGGACAGGTCCAGATACGCAGTATTTT.

This rearrangement joins TRBV4-1 to TRBJ1-5, with 7 bases that match TRBD1. The V and J ends lost 7 bases and 2 bases, in that order; junction bases with no gene match: 8. CDR1 and CDR2 from the germline V gene are MGHRA and YSYEKL. The CDR3 loop spans 15 amino acids. The CDR3 DNA follows: TGCGCCAGCACTGAAAGACAGGGTGGCAATCAGCCCCAGCATTTT. It encodes CASTERQGGNQPQHF.

This clone is a singleton in its sample. The CDR3 sequence: CASSRGQGSDTQYF. The CDR3 DNA sequence: TGCGCCAGCAGCCGGGGACAGGGGTCCGATACGCAGTATTTT. The chain uses TRBV5-1 and TRBJ2-3; TRBD1 aligns across 10 bases. The V and J ends lost 4 bases and 6 bases, in that order; junction bases with no gene match: 5. Per germline, CDR1 SGHRS and CDR2 YFSETQ. The CDR3 has 14 amino acids.

This clone was observed a few times. The chain carries TRBV5-1 and TRBJ1-1; D unclear. The V and J ends lost 4 bases and 1 base respectively, with 17 bases between them. This CDR3 is 16 amino acids long. Per the germline V gene, CDR1 is SGHRS and CDR2 is YFSETQ. The CDR3 coding sequence is TGCGCCAGCAGCCCCGGTCGGCCGCTGGGGAACACTGAAGCTTTCTTT. Translated: CASSPGRPLGNTEAFF.